Reported below is one TCR beta chain. This sample stems from a study of cytomegalovirus exposure and HLA in healthy donors. This PCR relied on a set of 60 Vbeta primers and 13 Jbeta primers. Per the original methods: An analysis that came later counted 80 million or so unique TCR beta chains, approximately 11 million shared. Only in-frame clones appear in the TCRdb table, and some are missing; sequencing was by immunoSEQ multiplex PCR. The V and J calls and the clone size are those of that table, but D and trimming were determined from the DNA. The table records fewer than 250,000 clones, 83% of them present only once. The CDR3 totals 13 residues. Trimming pared 6 bases from V and 5 bases from J, leaving 16 bases between. The germline CDR1 and CDR2 sequences are SQVTM and ANQGSEA.

The sample comprised PBMCs. This sequence joins TRBV29-1 and TRBJ1-1; weak D call: TRBD1 (6 bases). The clonotype comes from a girl aged 10 to 17 in good health and CMV-seronegative. CDR3 loop: CSVEGGSRTEAFF. The CDR3 DNA is TGCAGCGTGGAGGGGGGGTCACGGACTGAAGCTTTCTTT.